This T cell receptor beta chain was retrieved from a study of cytomegalovirus exposure and HLA in healthy donors. Nominally healthy donors provided the samples, though records likely missed some immune exposures. The CDR3 has 15 amino acids. CDR1 is SNHLY and CDR2 is FYNNEI in the germline V gene. Trimming removed 8 bases from V and 4 bases from J, with 18 bases in between. PCR employed 60 Vbeta and 13 Jbeta primers. The data were produced by immunoSEQ multiplex PCR, yet TCRdb's version contains in-frame clones alone and is incomplete. The table lists 150,000 to 200,000 clones, roughly four fifths of them singletons. Notes on the study in general: Per a later analysis, 18,000 or so TCR beta sequences showed association with HLA alleles at 0.05 false discovery rate. Earlier analysis found most TCR beta V segments productive about 87% or about 30% of the time.

Comment on this clone: Its target is unknown.

V gene TRBV2 combines with J gene TRBJ2-1; TRBD2 might be the D (6 bases). Source material: PBMCs. The TCR originated in a man between 50 and 59 years old in good health and CMV-seronegative. The CDR3 sequence: CASLLQLAEYNEQFF. CDR3 coding DNA: TGTGCCAGCCTCCTCCAATTAGCGGAGTACAATGAGCAGTTCTTC. Supplemented by reference TRBV2 and TRBJ2-1, the full variable domain reads EPEVTQTPSHQVTQMGQEVILRCVPISNHLYFYWYRQILGQKVEFLVSFYNNEISEKSEIFDDQFSVERPDGSNFTLKIRSTKLEDSAMYFCASLLQLAEYNEQFFGPGTRLTVL.